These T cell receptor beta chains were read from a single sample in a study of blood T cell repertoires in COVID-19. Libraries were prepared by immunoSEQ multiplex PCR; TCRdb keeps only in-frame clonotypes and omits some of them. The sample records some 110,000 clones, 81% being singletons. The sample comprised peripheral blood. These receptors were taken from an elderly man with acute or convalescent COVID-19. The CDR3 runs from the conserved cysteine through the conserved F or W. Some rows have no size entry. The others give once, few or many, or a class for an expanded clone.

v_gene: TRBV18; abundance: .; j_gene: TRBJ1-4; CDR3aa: CASSLTGITNEKLFF
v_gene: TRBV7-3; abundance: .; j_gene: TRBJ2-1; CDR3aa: CASSSTTGGGYNEQFF
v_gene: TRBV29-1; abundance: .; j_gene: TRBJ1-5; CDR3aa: CSVLEGYNEPQHF
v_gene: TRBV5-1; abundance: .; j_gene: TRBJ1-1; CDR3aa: CASSLVAGNTEAFF
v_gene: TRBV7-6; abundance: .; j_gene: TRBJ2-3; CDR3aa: CASSFKRTAQTDTQYF
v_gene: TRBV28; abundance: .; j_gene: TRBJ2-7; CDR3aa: CASRPQGGLYYEQYF
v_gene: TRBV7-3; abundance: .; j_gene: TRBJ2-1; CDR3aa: CASSATTSHNEQFF
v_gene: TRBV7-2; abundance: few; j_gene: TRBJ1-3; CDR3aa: CASSLRSGQSGNTIYF
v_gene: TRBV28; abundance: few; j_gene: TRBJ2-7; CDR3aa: CASSWVRPGGHEQYF
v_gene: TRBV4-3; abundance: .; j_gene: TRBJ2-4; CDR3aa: CASSQGWGEKNIQYF
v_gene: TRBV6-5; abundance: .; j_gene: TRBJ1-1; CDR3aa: CASTPRGYTEAFF
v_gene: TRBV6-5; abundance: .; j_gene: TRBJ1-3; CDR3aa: CASSHRSPGDTIYF
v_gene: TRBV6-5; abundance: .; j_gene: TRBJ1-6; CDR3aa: CASRQGAEDSPLHF
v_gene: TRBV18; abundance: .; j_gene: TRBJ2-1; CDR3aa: CASTQLGQGAYNEQFF
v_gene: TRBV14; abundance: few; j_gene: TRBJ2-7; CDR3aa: CASSQGSGRAAYEQYF
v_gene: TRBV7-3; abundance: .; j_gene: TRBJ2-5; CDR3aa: CASSSSVQETQYF
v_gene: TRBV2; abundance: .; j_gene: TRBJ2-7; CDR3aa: CASRTMGFEQYF
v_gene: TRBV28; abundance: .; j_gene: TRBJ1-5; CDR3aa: CASRSIDRVDQPQHF
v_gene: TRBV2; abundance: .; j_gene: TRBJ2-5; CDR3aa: CASSELGPQYF
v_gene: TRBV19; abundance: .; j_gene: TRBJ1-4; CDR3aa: CASQGTRGLRGEKLFF
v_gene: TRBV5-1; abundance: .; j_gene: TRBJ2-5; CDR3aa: CASSYYGEGLQETQYF
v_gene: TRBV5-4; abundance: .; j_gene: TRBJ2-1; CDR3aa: CASSLPFSEYNEQFF
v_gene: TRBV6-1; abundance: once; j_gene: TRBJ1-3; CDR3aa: CASSEGTGYLGFAGNTIYF
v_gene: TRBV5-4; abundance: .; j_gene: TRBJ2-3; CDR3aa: CASSGTGLDTQYF
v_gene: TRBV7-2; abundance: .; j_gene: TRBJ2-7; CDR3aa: CASSLQGGSYEQYF